This T cell receptor (beta chain) was identified during a study of blood T cell repertoires in COVID-19. Turning to the study itself: Italy, Spain and the United States were the sources of the convalescent and acute COVID-19 samples. The cDNA or gDNA used as material had been derived from T cells, B-cell-depleted T cells, or PBMCs.

V lost 1 base and J 6 bases, leaving 18 bases between the germline ends. The CDR3 extends over 16 amino acids. Germline assignment: CDR1 SGHNT and CDR2 YYREEE (reference sequence). The table came from immunoSEQ multiplex PCR; TCRdb's copy has only in-frame clones and leaves some out. Among 300,000 to 350,000 clones, approximately 85% were seen once, and the ten largest hold roughly 2%. The sequenced sample was PBMCs or T cells enriched from blood (not recorded which). The TCR was taken from a man younger than 45 who had recovered from COVID-19. V is TRBV5-4 and J is TRBJ2-3; D is unclear. CDR3 sequence reads: CASSLYLTTTNDTQYF. The CDR3 bases are TGTGCCAGCAGCTTGTACTTGACAACCACAAACGATACGCAGTATTTT. The variable domain in full, with the rest retrieved from reference TRBV5-4 and TRBJ2-3, is ETGVTQSPTHLIKTRGQQVTLRCSSQSGHNTVSWYQQALGQGPQFIFQYYREEENGRGNFPPRFSGLQFPNYSSELNVNALELDDSALYLCASSLYLTTTNDTQYFGPGTRLTVL.